These 19 T cell receptor beta chains were all obtained from the same sample, sequenced in a study of response to subunit inactivated influenza vaccine. TCRdb reprocessed the RT-PCR reads via MiXCR and lists one record per CDR3 protein. The profile shows around 480,000 distinct CDR3 sequences, more than 15% of them singletons. Sample: CD4+ T cells sorted from PBMCs, taken roughly 24 months after vaccination. The receptor source for this set is a man between 50 and 75 years old who received an inactivated influenza vaccine.

The chain has TRBV3-1 and TRBJ1-5; D remains unclear. The CDR3 consists of 12 residues. Germline CDR1 LGHDT, CDR2 YNNKEL (reference sequence). The V and J ends lost 2 bases and 5 bases respectively, with 4 bases between them. The CDR3 DNA reads as TGTGCCAGCAGCCAAACCGATCAGCCCCAGCATTTT. Amino acid sequence: CASSQTDQPQHF.

The chain employs TRBV5-1 and TRBJ2-7; weak D call: TRBD1 (6 bases). The CDR3 is made up of 15 amino acids. The germline V gene has CDR1 SGHRS and CDR2 YFSETQ. Between the trimmed V and J ends, which lost 4 bases and 3 bases, there was a span of 17 bases. In DNA form, the CDR3 reads TGCGCCAGCAGCCCCCAACCCCCAGGGGACTACGAGCAGTACTTC. This gives the protein CASSPQPPGDYEQYF.

The chain has TRBV2 and TRBJ2-7; D is possibly TRBD1 or TRBD2 (5 bases each). V was clipped by 7 bases and J by 1 base, with 14 bases between them. This CDR3 is built from 14 residues. CDR1 is SNHLY, CDR2 FYNNEI, per germline. This chain's CDR3 is CASTPRWGSYEQYF. CDR3 nucleotides: TGTGCCAGCACCCCCCGGTGGGGGTCCTACGAGCAGTACTTC.

The genes are TRBV2 and TRBJ2-3; 7 bases map to TRBD1. Germline V gene data show CDR1 as SNHLY and CDR2 as FYNNEI. The CDR3 runs 17 residues. The V segment lost 3 bases and the J segment 1 base; nucleotides outside the gene matches: 10. CDR3 amino acids: CASSDRQGRGGTDTQYF. The CDR3 region has the DNA TGTGCCAGCAGTGACAGACAGGGTCGGGGTGGCACAGATACGCAGTATTTT.

The chain couples TRBV3-1 to TRBJ2-1; D may match TRBD1 or TRBD2 (5 bases each). The V end was cut by 5 bases, the J end by 8 bases, with 13 bases between. The CDR3 spans 13 residues. Germline CDR1 is LGHDT and CDR2 is YNNKEL (reference sequence). This CDR3 is CASSARGRYEQFF. Here the CDR3 DNA reads TGTGCCAGCAGCGCTCGGGGCCGCTATGAGCAGTTCTTC.

This clonotype has a handful of counts. The chain has TRBV3-1 and TRBJ2-7, with a weak D call TRBD2 (5 bases). V was pared by 0 bases and J by 5 bases, with 11 bases between. CDR1 is LGHDT, CDR2 YNNKEL, per germline (reference sequence). CDR3 length: 14 amino acids. This CDR3 reads CASSQEGSRNEQYF. The CDR3 DNA reads as TGTGCCAGCAGCCAAGAAGGGAGTCGGAACGAGCAGTACTTC.

V and J are TRBV10-3 and TRBJ1-6; D might be TRBD1 (5 bases). This CDR3 is built from 15 residues. CDR1 and CDR2 from the germline V gene are ENHRY and SYGVKD. Between the trimmed V and J ends, which lost 3 bases and 7 bases, there was a span of 13 bases. CDR3 in amino acids: CAISEGRDANSPLHF. CDR3 DNA sequence: TGTGCCATCAGTGAAGGGCGGGACGCAAATTCACCCCTCCACTTT.

This clonotype was picked up a small number of times. This chain connects TRBV5-5 to TRBJ1-1, with 7 bases identical to TRBD1. The CDR3 loop spans 14 amino acids. Unmatched junction bases numbered 4, after V lost 4 bases and J lost 1 base. CDR1 and CDR2 from the germline V gene are SGHKS and YYEKEE (reference sequence). CDR3 sequence (DNA): TGTGCCAGCAGCAGGGACAGCGGGAACACTGAAGCTTTCTTT. The encoded protein is CASSRDSGNTEAFF. Looking up the rest from reference TRBV5-5 and TRBJ1-1 gives the full variable domain: DAGVTQSPTHLIKTRGQQVTLRCSPISGHKSVSWYQQVLGQGPQFIFQYYEKEERGRGNFPDRFSARQFPNYSSELNVNALLLGDSALYLCASSRDSGNTEAFFGQGTRLTVV.

The chain has TRBV6-5 and TRBJ2-1, with 8 bases identical to TRBD1. Germline CDR1 MNHEY, CDR2 SVGAGI. V lost 2 bases and J lost 5; bases outside the gene matches: 5. The CDR3 runs 15 residues. CDR3 loop: CASSYGTGYNNEQFF. The CDR3 region has the DNA TGTGCCAGCAGTTACGGGACAGGCTATAACAATGAGCAGTTCTTC.

This chain joins TRBV5-5 and TRBJ1-5; D unclear. With 7 bases removed from V and 3 bases from J, the gap between germline ends came to 11 bases. The CDR3 has 13 residues. Germline CDR1 and CDR2: SGHKS and YYEKEE (reference sequence). The DNA for the CDR3 is TGTGCCAGCGGAGCTTACGACAATCAGCCCCAGCATTTT. Its protein product is CASGAYDNQPQHF.

V and J are TRBV5-6 and TRBJ2-5; possibly TRBD1 for D (7 bases). Germline lookup yields CDR1 SGHDT and CDR2 YYEEEE. The length of the CDR3 is 16 residues. The V gene lost 2 bases and the J gene lost 5 bases, with 19 bases spanning the gap. CDR3 coding DNA: TGTGCCAGCAGCTTCCGCCAGGGGGGTACCAGGGAGACCCAGTACTTC. It is translated as CASSFRQGGTRETQYF.

The chain links TRBV5-5 to TRBJ1-2; TRBD1 matches 7 bases. Germline V gene lookup returns CDR1 SGHKS and CDR2 YYEKEE (reference sequence). The CDR3 totals 12 residues. V was pared by 7 bases and J by 3 bases, with 3 bases of the junction left unmatched. Written as DNA, the CDR3 is TGTGCCAGCGGACAGGTCGACTATGGCTACACCTTC. As protein: CASGQVDYGYTF.

This chain connects TRBV5-1 to TRBJ1-2, with 12 nucleotides matching TRBD1. This CDR3 comprises 18 residues. Looked up from germline, CDR1 is SGHRS and CDR2 is YFSETQ. V was pared by 0 bases and J by 0 bases, with 6 bases of the junction left unmatched. The CDR3 DNA is TGCGCCAGCAGCTTGGCCGGGACAGGGGGCACGGCTAACTATGGCTACACCTTC. Protein sequence: CASSLAGTGGTANYGYTF.

Only one count was recorded for this clonotype. The chain employs TRBV30 and TRBJ1-2; TRBD1 matches 9 bases. V dropped 4 bases and J dropped 4; count of bases not matched to a gene: 1. There are 12 residues in the CDR3. CDR1 and CDR2 (germline): GTSNPN, SVGIG (reference sequence). CDR3 in amino acids: CAWMGQGYGYTF. CDR3 coding DNA: TGTGCCTGGATGGGACAGGGCTATGGCTACACCTTC.

The J gene is TRBJ2-3, the V gene TRBV29-1, with D perhaps matching TRBD1 (5 bases). The germline V gene has CDR1 SQVTM and CDR2 ANQGSEA. This CDR3 region has 18 residues. Between the trimmed V and J ends, which lost 0 bases and 0 bases, there was a span of 19 bases. CDR3 in DNA: TGCAGCGTTGAAGACCCTTTACGGGCAGGGCTTAGCACAGATACGCAGTATTTT. This gives the protein CSVEDPLRAGLSTDTQYF.

The rearrangement links TRBV28 to TRBJ2-7, with D possibly TRBD1 on 6 matching bases. Between the trimmed V and J ends, which lost 5 bases and 2 bases, there was a span of 19 bases. The CDR3 length is 16 residues. Germline V CDR1 and CDR2: MDHEN, SYDVKM. The DNA of the CDR3 is TGTGCCAGCAGTCCAGACACGGGACACATCCCCTACGAGCAGTACTTC. Translating gives CASSPDTGHIPYEQYF. Full variable domain (remainder filled in from reference TRBV28 and TRBJ2-7): DVKVTQSSRYLVKRTGEKVFLECVQDMDHENMFWYRQDPGLGLRLIYFSYDVKMKEKGDIPEGYSVSREKKERFSLILESASTNQTSMYLCASSPDTGHIPYEQYFGPGTRLTVT.

This clonotype was seen only a few times. The chain's CDR3 is CSARSLRGITDTQYF. In nucleotides, the CDR3 is TGCAGTGCTAGGTCTCTTCGGGGGATCACAGATACGCAGTATTTT. This chain links TRBV20-1 with TRBJ2-3, with TRBD2 as a possible D gene (6 bases). Germline-derived CDR1 and CDR2 are DFQATT and SNEGSKA (reference sequence). V was trimmed by 3 bases and J by 2 bases, leaving 15 bases between them. This CDR3 has 15 amino acids.

The V gene is TRBV18, the J gene TRBJ2-7, with D possibly being TRBD1 (6 bases). The CDR3 consists of 14 residues. Between the trimmed V and J ends, which lost 3 bases and 4 bases, there was a span of 13 bases. From germline, CDR1 is KGHSH and CDR2 LQKENI. CDR3 sequence: CASSPSIQGYEQYF. The CDR3 region has the DNA TGTGCCAGCTCACCCTCGATACAGGGTTACGAGCAGTACTTC.

V is TRBV4-1 and J is TRBJ1-6; D unresolved. V lost 0 bases, J lost 0 bases, and 9 bases lay in between. CDR1 and CDR2 (germline): MGHRA, YSYEKL. The CDR3 loop spans 17 amino acids. The CDR3 nucleotides are TGCGCCAGCAGCCAAGACAACGGGAACTCCTATAATTCACCCCTCCACTTT. Its protein is CASSQDNGNSYNSPLHF.